This TCR beta chain was sequenced during a study of T cells in Graves' hyperthyroidism and ophthalmopathy. With 6 bases clipped from V and 3 bases from J, the junction kept 14 bases outside the gene matches. CDR3 length: 18 amino acids. Germline lookup yields CDR1 MDHEN and CDR2 SYDVKM. It was RNA transcripts that yielded the amplified TCR beta CDR3 regions. The HTBI primer set drove a first-round RT-PCR of the TCR CDR3. TCRdb ran MiXCR on the multiplex PCR reads and lists one entry per CDR3 protein. The data hold hundreds of thousands of distinct CDR3 sequences, with around 17% observed a single time. The study's findings and limits: In validation, the model predicted ophthalmopathy. These predictions came a median roughly six months before onset.

In this sample, this clonotype turned up many times. What it binds is not known. No progression to ophthalmopathy during 18 months of follow-up defined stable disease. The TCR sequence derives from a woman under 30 with Graves' hyperthyroidism. This chain uses TRBV28 with TRBJ2-7; TRBD2 matches 13 bases. Specimen: blood. CDR3 bases: TGTGCCAGCAGCCCGGGACTAGCGGGACGGGGATTCTACTACGAGCAGTACTTC. It specifies CASSPGLAGRGFYYEQYF.